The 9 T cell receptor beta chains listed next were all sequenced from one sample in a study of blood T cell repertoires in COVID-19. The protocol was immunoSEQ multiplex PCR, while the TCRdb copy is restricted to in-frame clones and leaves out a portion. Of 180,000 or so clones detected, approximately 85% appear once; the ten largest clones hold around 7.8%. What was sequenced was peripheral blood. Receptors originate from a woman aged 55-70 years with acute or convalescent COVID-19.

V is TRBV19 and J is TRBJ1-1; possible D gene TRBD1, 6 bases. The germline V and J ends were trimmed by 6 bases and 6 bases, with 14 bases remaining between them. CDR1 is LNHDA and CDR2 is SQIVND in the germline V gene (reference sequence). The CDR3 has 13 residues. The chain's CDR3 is CASSRDWTAEAFF. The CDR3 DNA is TGTGCCAGTAGCCGCGACTGGACAGCTGAAGCTTTCTTT.

In nucleotides, the CDR3 is TGTGCCAGCAGTCCAACAGGGGGCATGATTAAGCAGTACTTC. This translates into CASSPTGGMIKQYF. The V call is TRBV27, the J call TRBJ2-7; 9 bases are a match to TRBD1. CDR3 size: 14 residues. CDR1 and CDR2 from the germline V gene are MNHEY and SMNVEV (reference sequence). V gave up 5 bases and J gave up 8 bases; unmatched junction bases: 10.

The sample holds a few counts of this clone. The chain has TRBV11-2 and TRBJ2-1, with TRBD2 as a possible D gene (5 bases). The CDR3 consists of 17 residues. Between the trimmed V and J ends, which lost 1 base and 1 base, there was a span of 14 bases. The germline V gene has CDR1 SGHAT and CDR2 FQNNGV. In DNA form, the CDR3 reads TGTGCCAGCAGCTTAGGGGGTGGGAGCCCTTCCTACAATGAGCAGTTCTTC. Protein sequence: CASSLGGGSPSYNEQFF.

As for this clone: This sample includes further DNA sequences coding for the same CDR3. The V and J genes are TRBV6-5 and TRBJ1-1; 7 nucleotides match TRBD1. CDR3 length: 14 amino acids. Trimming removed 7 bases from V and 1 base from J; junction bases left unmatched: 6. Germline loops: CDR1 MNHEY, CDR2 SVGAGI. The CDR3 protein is CASTRQGQNTEAFF. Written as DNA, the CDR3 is TGTGCCAGCACCCGACAGGGCCAGAACACTGAAGCTTTCTTT.

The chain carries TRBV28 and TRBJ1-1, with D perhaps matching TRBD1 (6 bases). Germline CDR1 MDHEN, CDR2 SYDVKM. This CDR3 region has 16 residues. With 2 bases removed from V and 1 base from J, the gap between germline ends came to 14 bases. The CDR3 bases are TGTGCCAGCAGTTTAGTGGGGGGGGCCTGGAACACTGAAGCTTTCTTT. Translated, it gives CASSLVGGAWNTEAFF. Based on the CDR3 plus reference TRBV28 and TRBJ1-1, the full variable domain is DVKVTQSSRYLVKRTGEKVFLECVQDMDHENMFWYRQDPGLGLRLIYFSYDVKMKEKGDIPEGYSVSREKKERFSLILESASTNQTSMYLCASSLVGGAWNTEAFFGQGTRLTVV.

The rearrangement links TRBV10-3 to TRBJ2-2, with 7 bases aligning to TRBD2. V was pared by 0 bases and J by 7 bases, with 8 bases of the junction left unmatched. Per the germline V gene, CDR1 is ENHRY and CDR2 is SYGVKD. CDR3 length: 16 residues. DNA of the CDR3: TGTGCCATCAGTGAGTCGGAAGGGAGGGCTGGCGGGGAGCTGTTTTTT. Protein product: CAISESEGRAGGELFF.

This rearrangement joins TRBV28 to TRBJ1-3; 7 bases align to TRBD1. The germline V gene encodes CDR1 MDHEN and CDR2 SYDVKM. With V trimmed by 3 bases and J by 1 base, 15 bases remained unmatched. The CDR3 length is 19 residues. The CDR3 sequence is CASSFPLAGTAESGNTIYF. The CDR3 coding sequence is TGTGCCAGCAGTTTTCCCCTGGCCGGGACAGCGGAGTCTGGAAACACCATATATTTT.

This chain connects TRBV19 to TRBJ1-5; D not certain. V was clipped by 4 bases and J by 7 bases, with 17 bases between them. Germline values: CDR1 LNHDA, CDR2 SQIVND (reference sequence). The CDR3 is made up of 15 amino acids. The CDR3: CASSKEARVSQPQHF. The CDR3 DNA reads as TGTGCCAGTAGTAAGGAGGCTCGGGTATCGCAGCCCCAGCATTTT. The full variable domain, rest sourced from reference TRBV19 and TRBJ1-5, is DGGITQSPKYLFRKEGQNVTLSCEQNLNHDAMYWYRQDPGQGLRLIYYSQIVNDFQKGDIAEGYSVSREKKESFPLTVTSAQKNPTAFYLCASSKEARVSQPQHFGDGTRLSIL.

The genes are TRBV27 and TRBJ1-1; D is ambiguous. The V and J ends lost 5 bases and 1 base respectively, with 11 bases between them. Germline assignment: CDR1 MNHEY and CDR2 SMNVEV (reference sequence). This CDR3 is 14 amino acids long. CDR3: CASSRTLGNTEAFF. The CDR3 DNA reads TGTGCCAGCAGTCGGACTCTCGGGAACACTGAAGCTTTCTTT.